These 5 T cell receptor beta chains were all obtained from the same sample, sequenced in a study of T-cell reconstitution after alpha-beta-depleted transplantation in children. Researchers prepared the TCRbeta library using unique molecular identifiers, the study reports. Via MiXCR, TCRdb re-called the PCR reads, giving one row per CDR3 protein. Of approximately 1,000,000 distinct CDR3 sequences listed, around 30% are singletons. The sequencing used PBMCs, mostly from graft donor cells, collected 360 days after TCRalphabeta/CD19-depleted stem cell transplant. These receptor sequences come from a boy in the first two years of life who had a stem cell transplant for SCID, so the T cells may come from the graft donor.

A few counts support this clonotype. The genes are TRBV29-1 and TRBJ1-2, with a tentative D call TRBD1 (5 bases). This CDR3 is built from 13 residues. Trimming took 6 bases from V and 4 from J, leaving 15 bases between them. Germline-derived CDR1 and CDR2 are SQVTM and ANQGSEA. In DNA, the CDR3 is TGCAGCGTCCAAGGGGACCCCCTCTATGGCTACACCTTC. Encoded protein: CSVQGDPLYGYTF.

The CDR3 here is CASSFPPLRGLNTEAFF. The CDR3 DNA sequence: TGTGCCAGCAGCTTCCCGCCGTTGAGGGGACTTAACACTGAAGCTTTCTTT. This sequence joins TRBV7-9 and TRBJ1-1, with D possibly being TRBD1 (5 bases). Looked up from germline, CDR1 is SEHNR and CDR2 is FQNEAQ (reference sequence). V dropped 3 bases and J dropped 2 bases, with 19 bases sitting between them. CDR3 length: 17 residues. Based on the CDR3 plus reference TRBV7-9 and TRBJ1-1, the full variable domain is DTGVSQNPRHKITKRGQNVTFRCDPISEHNRLYWYRQTLGQGPEFLTYFQNEAQLEKSRLLSDRFSAERPKGSFSTLEIQRTEQGDSAMYLCASSFPPLRGLNTEAFFGQGTRLTVV.

The rearrangement links TRBV5-6 to TRBJ2-7; 11 bases are shared with TRBD2. V shed 5 bases, J shed 2 bases, and the junction held 9 bases outside the gene matches. This CDR3 spans 16 amino acids. Germline CDR1 and CDR2: SGHDT and YYEEEE. CDR3 sequence (DNA): TGTGCCAGCAGGCTCGGACTAGCGGGTCGTACCTACGAGCAGTACTTC. Its translation: CASRLGLAGRTYEQYF.

This rearrangement joins TRBV25-1 to TRBJ2-2; a weak D match, TRBD2 (6 bases). The CDR3 has 15 amino acids. Trimming pared 3 bases from V and 3 bases from J, leaving 11 bases between. The germline V gene encodes CDR1 MGHDK and CDR2 SYGVNS. For the CDR3, the DNA is TGTGCCAGCAGTGAGGCGGGGCGGCACACCGGGGAGCTGTTTTTT. It specifies CASSEAGRHTGELFF.

Here the CDR3 DNA reads TGTGCCAGCAGCCAAAGCCCAGATACCGGGGAGCTGTTTTTT. It translates to CASSQSPDTGELFF. V usage is TRBV3-1 and J usage is TRBJ2-2, with no clear D. Looked up from germline, CDR1 is LGHDT and CDR2 is YNNKEL (reference sequence). Trimming stripped 2 bases from V and 5 bases from J, with 9 bases between. There are 14 residues in the CDR3.